One and the same sample provided the 19 T cell receptor beta chains below, sequenced in a study of T cells expressing NK-cell markers. Reanalyzing the 5' RACE reads, TCRdb keeps one entry per CDR3 protein, without DNA. Seen in this sample are hundreds of thousands of distinct CDR3 sequences; the ten most common clones hold 6% to 8%. Sequenced input: blood T cells: a sorted CD56 or NKG2C T cell subset, CD4+ or CD8+ T cells, or bulk PBMC T cells (not recorded which). Receptor source: a woman aged 18-70 years in good health.

The chain joins TRBV6-5 to TRBJ1-2; TCRdb returns TRBD1, unconfirmable since there is no DNA. Germline-derived CDR1 and CDR2 are MNHEY and SVGAGI. CDR3 length: 16 residues. Here the CDR3 reads CASSYSPGQINYGYTF.

The chain combines TRBV6-2 or TRBV6-3 with TRBJ2-2. The length of the CDR3 is 15 residues. Germline-derived CDR1 and CDR2 are MNHEY and SVGEGT. The CDR3 here is CASSYGSVNTGELFF.

This sequence joins TRBV12-3 or TRBV12-4 and TRBJ2-5; TCRdb calls TRBD1, which cannot be checked without DNA. This CDR3 spans 16 amino acids. The CDR3 sequence: CASSSPPTGGQETQYF.

The chain recombines TRBV24-1 with TRBJ1-5; TCRdb proposes TRBD1, but this gene call is untestable without DNA. CDR1 is KGHDR, CDR2 SFDVKD, per germline. The length of the CDR3 is 16 residues. The chain's CDR3 is CATSDRWTGNGQPQHF.

The J gene is TRBJ1-2, the V gene TRBV20-1. The CDR3 runs to 13 residues. Germline-derived CDR1 and CDR2 are DFQATT and SNEGSKA (reference sequence). CDR3 sequence: CSVPGGPNYGYTF.

This chain joins TRBV12-3 or TRBV12-4 and TRBJ2-1; TCRdb selects TRBD2, and the lack of DNA leaves this call unchecked. The CDR3 is 16 residues long. CDR3 region: CASSFRLAGAWGEQFF.

The chain recombines TRBV9 with TRBJ2-3; TCRdb proposes TRBD2, but this gene call is untestable without DNA. Germline CDR1 SGDLS, CDR2 YYNGEE. The CDR3 contains 16 residues. CDR3 sequence: CASSNRAGGRRDTQYF.

The V call is TRBV20-1, the J call TRBJ1-5; no DNA is available, so the TRBD1 call from TCRdb remains unchecked. Germline assignment: CDR1 DFQATT and CDR2 SNEGSKA (reference sequence). The CDR3 contains 15 residues. CDR3 loop: CSAPTLGDSNQPQHF.

The rearrangement joins TRBV19 to TRBJ1-1; TCRdb designates TRBD1, a call that cannot be tested without DNA. The CDR3 is 14 amino acids. Germline assignment: CDR1 LNHDA and CDR2 SQIVND (reference sequence). CDR3 region: CASSIGTPNTEAFF.

The rearrangement uses TRBV6-5 and TRBJ2-7; there is no DNA to check the TCRdb D call of TRBD1. Germline V gene lookup returns CDR1 MNHEY and CDR2 SVGAGI. The CDR3 sequence is 12 residues long. The CDR3 spells CASSSTPGRQYF.

This CDR3 is CSARGRNDYEQYF. V usage is TRBV20-1 and J usage is TRBJ2-7. The CDR3 is 13 residues long. Germline-derived CDR1 and CDR2 are DFQATT and SNEGSKA (reference sequence).

The V gene is TRBV20-1, the J gene TRBJ1-2; TCRdb gives TRBD1 as the D gene, but with no DNA this cannot be confirmed. CDR3 size: 15 residues. Germline V lookup: CDR1 DFQATT, CDR2 SNEGSKA (reference sequence). CDR3 amino acids: CSVHLPGQGNYGYTF.

V gene TRBV6-2 or TRBV6-3 combines with J gene TRBJ2-7; TCRdb's D gene call, TRBD1, goes unchecked for lack of DNA. Germline V CDR1 and CDR2: MNHEY, SVGEGT. There are 13 residues in the CDR3. CDR3 sequence reads: CASNGGLSYEQYF.

J is TRBJ2-2 and V is TRBV7-9; TCRdb's D call, TRBD1, is unchecked because there is no DNA. Germline CDR1 is SEHNR and CDR2 is FQNEAQ (reference sequence). There are 13 residues in the CDR3. The CDR3 spells CASSFVAPGELFF.

The chain carries TRBV20-1 and TRBJ2-1; the TCRdb call, TRBD1, lacks DNA for checking. The CDR3 has 17 residues. CDR1 is DFQATT, CDR2 SNEGSKA, per germline (reference sequence). CDR3: CSASPTTGWVDYNEQFF.

The chain carries TRBV5-4 and TRBJ2-5; with no DNA, the TCRdb D assignment of TRBD1 cannot be verified. This CDR3 comprises 14 residues. The germline gives CDR1 SGHNT, CDR2 YYREEE (reference sequence). CDR3 protein: CASSHSGQAETQYF.

The chain carries TRBV20-1 and TRBJ2-7; the TCRdb call, TRBD1, lacks DNA for checking. CDR1 DFQATT and CDR2 SNEGSKA come from the germline V gene (reference sequence). This CDR3 region has 14 residues. The CDR3 loop reads CSARDGQGRYEQYF.

The chain joins TRBV12-3 or TRBV12-4 to TRBJ2-1; without DNA, the TCRdb call of TRBD2 cannot be checked. This CDR3 is 14 amino acids long. CDR3 residues: CASSWTSGGDEQYF.

V is TRBV27 and J is TRBJ2-3; without DNA, the TCRdb call of TRBD1 cannot be checked. This CDR3 is 15 amino acids long. From germline, CDR1 is MNHEY and CDR2 SMNVEV (reference sequence). This CDR3 reads CASRRDRGGLDTQYF.